This T cell receptor (beta chain) comes out of a study of human T cells and chemical hapten exposure. As to time point: patch test 3, about 24 weeks after DPC sensitization. Noted treatment: therapeutic diphenylcyclopropenone sensitization with weekly scalp DPC. Unfractionated whole blood yielded the extracted total RNA. Trimming took 0 bases from V and 4 from J, leaving 10 bases between them. CDR1 is SGDLS and CDR2 is YYNGEE in the germline V gene. This CDR3 spans 14 amino acids. In the original workflow: Ranging from about 23,224 to 700,000, TCR counts per sample had a median value of around 100,000. MiXCR, applied by TCRdb to the RACE reads, yields one record per CDR3 protein. For this entry, the V and J calls and clone size follow TCRdb and not the study's own pipeline. The sample shows more than 150,000 distinct CDR3 sequences, about 25% of them seen only once.

The specimen was whole blood, collected in connection with sensitization to the hapten diphenylcyclopropenone (DPC). V and J are TRBV9 and TRBJ1-1; D possibly corresponds to TRBD1 (5 bases). The receptor was isolated from a woman between 40 and 50 years old with alopecia areata. Some clones in this sample may be carry-over from other donors' samples. This CDR3 is CASSVAQGGTEAFF. Written as DNA, the CDR3 is TGTGCCAGCAGCGTAGCGCAGGGCGGCACTGAAGCTTTCTTT.